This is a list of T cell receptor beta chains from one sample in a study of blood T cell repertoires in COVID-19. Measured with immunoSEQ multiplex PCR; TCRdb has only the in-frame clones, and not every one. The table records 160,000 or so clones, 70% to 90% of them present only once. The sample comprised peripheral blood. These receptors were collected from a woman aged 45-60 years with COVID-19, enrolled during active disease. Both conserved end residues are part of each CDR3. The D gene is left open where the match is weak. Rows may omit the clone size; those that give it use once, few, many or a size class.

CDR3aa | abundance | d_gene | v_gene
CANGTSGITDTQYF | NA | TRBD2 | TRBV24-1
CASSLQGSREKLFF | NA | NA | TRBV3-1/TRBV3-2
CASSLGTGKGTEAFF | NA | NA | TRBV7-9
CASSPAGRQPQHF | NA | NA | TRBV6-6
CASSQDGAGGYNEQFF | NA | TRBD2 | TRBV4-2
CASSVGIPVKTMLYTF | NA | NA | TRBV9
CASSLERTGEYGYTF | NA | TRBD1 | TRBV11-3
CASEGSSGNTIYF | few | NA | TRBV3-1/TRBV3-2
CASSDRDRGYEQYF | NA | TRBD1 | TRBV6-1
CASSPGGFSYNEQFF | NA | TRBD1 | TRBV13
CASSEGVYEQYF | NA | NA | TRBV18
CASGGAREGANSGANVLTF | NA | NA | TRBV11-3
CASSYGPYEQYF | NA | NA | TRBV12-3/TRBV12-4
CASSPQGLASGNTIYF | once | NA | TRBV6-6
CASSPSPTSGGDEQYF | few | TRBD2 | TRBV7-6
CASSQDSRGSEKLFF | once | NA | TRBV4-1
CASRNTQTQYF | NA | NA | TRBV6-5
CASSLDRVRYTF | NA | NA | TRBV5-1
CASSPRQGSEKLFF | NA | TRBD1 | TRBV14
CASSLSGGRISGANVLTF | NA | TRBD2 | TRBV5-1
CASSQEIWGTSGGEPTDTQYF | NA | TRBD2 | TRBV4-2
CASSLSVSGGETQYF | NA | NA | TRBV5-1
CATSRGGQGASEQYF | NA | TRBD1 | TRBV15
CASSQIGQGNGYTF | few | NA | TRBV4-1
CASSEPPGQGISPLHF | NA | TRBD1 | TRBV2
CASSFDKAGNTIYF | NA | NA | TRBV5-4
CASKLQGAGGYTF | NA | TRBD1 | TRBV2
CASSPRQGGYNEQFF | NA | TRBD1 | TRBV11-2
CASSLGQIFYGYTF | NA | TRBD1 | TRBV14
CASSTGQSIAYEQYF | NA | TRBD1 | TRBV19
CASSQNRELGYGYTF | few | NA | TRBV7-8
CSVALSTEAFF | NA | NA | TRBV29-1
CASSQTVNQPQHF | NA | NA | TRBV6-2/TRBV6-3
CASSSGQAPESQYF | NA | TRBD1 | TRBV28
CASSPQGRGYTF | NA | NA | TRBV7-3
CATSDYGGGANEQFF | few | TRBD2 | TRBV24-1
CASSYSALSRANVLTF | NA | NA | TRBV27
CASSYTSGTGNTEAFF | once | TRBD1 | TRBV6-5
CASSAAGQLAAYEQYF | few | NA | TRBV19
CASSQSPETANTGELFF | NA | NA | TRBV3-1/TRBV3-2
CATAGWTSGEETQYF | NA | TRBD2 | TRBV2
CASSQEGRTSYGETQYF | NA | TRBD2 | TRBV14
CASSNNRYGYTF | NA | NA | TRBV5-4
CASSRPDWQVFSEQFF | many | NA | TRBV28
CASSLGGAGLSTDTQYF | NA | NA | TRBV7-9
CASSLGRPGDLFHQPQHF | NA | NA | TRBV11-2